The clone carrying this T cell receptor (beta chain) showed up just once. Its specificity is not known. The ends lost 5 bases at V and 5 bases at J; junction bases unmatched: 15. Germline loops: CDR1 SEHNR, CDR2 FQNEAQ (reference sequence). The CDR3 consists of 17 residues. These data are taken from a study of cytomegalovirus exposure and HLA in healthy donors. Study observations and caveats: An analysis was carried out later, and it reportedly showed fewer N-insertions in an Asian-associated ancestry cluster than the approximately 680-donor mean.

The PCR contained 60 Vbeta and 13 Jbeta primers. Clones were read by immunoSEQ multiplex PCR, and TCRdb kept only the in-frame ones, dropping some. Of approximately 160,000 clones listed, about 82% are singletons. This rearrangement joins TRBV7-9 to TRBJ1-2, with 9 bases identical to TRBD1. This sequence was found in a woman in her forties or fifties in good health and CMV-seropositive. Sequenced material: PBMCs. The CDR3 protein is CASSPGGTGRGGYGYTF. CDR3 sequence (DNA): TGTGCCAGCAGCCCGGGGGGGACAGGGAGAGGAGGATATGGCTACACCTTC.